The rows below give T cell receptor beta chains drawn from one sample of a study of cytomegalovirus exposure and HLA in healthy donors. Clones were sequenced by immunoSEQ multiplex PCR, and TCRdb holds only the in-frame ones, with some missing. Found here are 130,000 or so clones, around 77% of them singletons; the top ten hold 0.8% to 0.95%. Sequences were obtained from PBMCs. These receptors all come from a woman between 55 and 75 years old in good health and CMV-seronegative. Both conserved end residues are part of each CDR3. A D gene is named only where the DNA matches it firmly. Rows give clone size only sometimes, using once, few, many, or a class for an expanded clone.

d_gene: TRBD2; j_gene: TRBJ2-1; v_gene: TRBV28; abundance: once; CDR3aa: CASSPRLTSGGDEQFF; CDR3nt: TGTGCCAGCAGCCCCCGGTTGACTAGCGGTGGGGATGAGCAGTTCTTC
d_gene: TRBD2; j_gene: TRBJ2-3; v_gene: TRBV7-3; abundance: -; CDR3aa: CASSFSGISTDTQYF; CDR3nt: TGTGCCAGCAGCTTTAGCGGGATAAGCACAGATACGCAGTATTTT
d_gene: -; j_gene: TRBJ1-3; v_gene: TRBV7-9; abundance: few; CDR3aa: CASSLGHSGNTIYF; CDR3nt: TGTGCCAGCAGCTTGGGACACTCTGGAAACACCATATATTTT
d_gene: TRBD1; j_gene: TRBJ2-3; v_gene: TRBV4-1; abundance: -; CDR3aa: CASSHPPGQGRRTDTQYF; CDR3nt: TGCGCCAGCAGCCATCCCCCGGGACAGGGCCGAAGGACAGATACGCAGTATTTT
d_gene: -; j_gene: TRBJ1-1; v_gene: TRBV19; abundance: -; CDR3aa: CASSIGRGSVTEAFF; CDR3nt: TGTGCCAGTAGTATAGGAAGAGGGTCAGTCACTGAAGCTTTCTTT
d_gene: -; j_gene: TRBJ2-7; v_gene: TRBV5-1; abundance: -; CDR3aa: CASSPGITGESEQYF; CDR3nt: TGCGCCAGCAGCCCGGGTATTACAGGCGAGAGCGAGCAGTACTTC
d_gene: -; j_gene: TRBJ1-2; v_gene: TRBV5-8; abundance: -; CDR3aa: CASSTDTNYGYTF; CDR3nt: TGTGCCAGCAGCACCGACACTAACTATGGCTACACCTTC
d_gene: -; j_gene: TRBJ1-2; v_gene: TRBV27; abundance: -; CDR3aa: CASSKNLRVDYGYTF; CDR3nt: TGTGCCAGCAGTAAAAACCTCAGGGTGGACTATGGCTACACCTTC
d_gene: -; j_gene: TRBJ2-3; v_gene: TRBV5-8; abundance: -; CDR3aa: CASSFRWGLTDTQYF; CDR3nt: TGTGCCAGCAGCTTTCGATGGGGCCTCACAGATACGCAGTATTTT
d_gene: -; j_gene: TRBJ2-7; v_gene: TRBV14; abundance: -; CDR3aa: CASSFHPREWGYEQYF; CDR3nt: TGTGCCAGCAGCTTCCACCCCCGGGAGTGGGGCTACGAGCAGTACTTC
d_gene: -; j_gene: TRBJ1-1; v_gene: TRBV20-1; abundance: -; CDR3aa: CSALGPGGF; CDR3nt: TGCAGTGCTCTGGGGCCGGGAGGCTTT
d_gene: TRBD2; j_gene: TRBJ2-2; v_gene: TRBV28; abundance: -; CDR3aa: CAIGTSDANTGELFF; CDR3nt: TGTGCCATAGGGACTAGCGACGCGAACACCGGGGAGCTGTTTTTT
d_gene: -; j_gene: TRBJ2-7; v_gene: TRBV28; abundance: -; CDR3aa: CASSFLSSEQYF; CDR3nt: TGTGCCAGCAGTTTTCTGTCGAGCGAGCAGTACTTC
d_gene: TRBD2; j_gene: TRBJ2-7; v_gene: TRBV28; abundance: -; CDR3aa: CASRTPSGGHYSYEQYF; CDR3nt: TGTGCCAGCAGAACACCTAGCGGGGGCCACTACTCCTACGAGCAGTACTTC
d_gene: -; j_gene: TRBJ1-1; v_gene: TRBV6-6; abundance: -; CDR3aa: CASRGLMNTEAFF; CDR3nt: TGTGCCAGCAGGGGGCTAATGAACACTGAAGCTTTCTTT
d_gene: -; j_gene: TRBJ1-1; v_gene: TRBV5-5; abundance: -; CDR3aa: CARTEDTEAFF; CDR3nt: TGTGCCAGGACAGAAGACACTGAAGCTTTCTTT
d_gene: -; j_gene: TRBJ1-4; v_gene: TRBV28; abundance: -; CDR3aa: CASSPVRQRKKLFF; CDR3nt: TGTGCCAGCAGTCCGGTTCGGCAGCGCAAAAAACTGTTTTTT
d_gene: -; j_gene: TRBJ1-2; v_gene: TRBV25-1; abundance: -; CDR3aa: CASSPGAGYYGYTF; CDR3nt: TGTGCCAGCAGCCCAGGGGCCGGGTACTATGGCTACACCTTC
d_gene: TRBD1; j_gene: TRBJ1-4; v_gene: TRBV11-3; abundance: few; CDR3aa: CASSLGQGHEKLFF; CDR3nt: TGTGCCAGCAGCTTAGGACAGGGTCACGAAAAACTGTTTTTT
d_gene: TRBD2; j_gene: TRBJ2-1; v_gene: TRBV5-1; abundance: -; CDR3aa: CASSLEGLAGGPSFF; CDR3nt: TGCGCCAGCAGCTTGGAGGGACTAGCGGGAGGGCCGTCGTTCTTC
d_gene: TRBD1; j_gene: TRBJ1-3; v_gene: TRBV11-2; abundance: -; CDR3aa: CASSTGQGNTIYF; CDR3nt: TGTGCCAGCAGCACCGGACAGGGGAACACCATATATTTT
d_gene: TRBD2; j_gene: TRBJ2-1; v_gene: TRBV7-2; abundance: -; CDR3aa: CASRAGLAGNNEQFF; CDR3nt: TGTGCCAGCAGGGCCGGACTAGCGGGGAACAATGAGCAGTTCTTC
d_gene: -; j_gene: TRBJ1-3; v_gene: TRBV4-1; abundance: -; CDR3aa: CASSQARGNSGNTIYF; CDR3nt: TGCGCCAGCAGCCAAGCTCGGGGGAATTCAGGAAACACCATATATTTT
d_gene: -; j_gene: TRBJ2-3; v_gene: TRBV7-9; abundance: few; CDR3aa: CASRSTGTDTQYF; CDR3nt: TGTGCCAGCAGGAGTACAGGGACAGATACGCAGTATTTT
d_gene: TRBD1; j_gene: TRBJ2-7; v_gene: TRBV6-1; abundance: -; CDR3aa: CASSEVTGTGGKQYF; CDR3nt: TGTGCCAGCAGTGAAGTCACCGGGACAGGGGGCAAGCAGTACTTC
d_gene: TRBD1; j_gene: TRBJ2-1; v_gene: TRBV9; abundance: -; CDR3aa: CASSVFPGQYNEQFF; CDR3nt: TGTGCCAGCAGCGTATTCCCGGGACAGTACAATGAGCAGTTCTTC
d_gene: -; j_gene: TRBJ2-2; v_gene: TRBV9; abundance: few; CDR3aa: CASSAFQGGSNTGELFF; CDR3nt: TGTGCCAGCAGCGCGTTTCAGGGGGGAAGCAACACCGGGGAGCTGTTTTTT
d_gene: -; j_gene: TRBJ2-7; v_gene: TRBV7-8; abundance: -; CDR3aa: CASSLEGGPHEQYF; CDR3nt: TGTGCCAGCAGCTTAGAAGGGGGACCCCACGAGCAGTACTTC
d_gene: TRBD1; j_gene: TRBJ1-2; v_gene: TRBV28; abundance: -; CDR3aa: CASSYTGGADYGYTF; CDR3nt: TGTGCCAGCAGCTACACAGGGGGCGCGGACTATGGCTACACCTTC